This paragraph reports one T cell receptor (beta chain). Clones were read by immunoSEQ multiplex PCR, and TCRdb kept only the in-frame ones, dropping some. The sample has 250,000 to 300,000 clones; 85% to 90% are singletons. The data originate from a study of blood T cell repertoires in COVID-19. The wider study: PBMCs, B-cell-depleted T cells, or T cells were the source of the cDNA or gDNA that made up the material.

With V trimmed by 4 bases and J by 2 bases, 15 bases remained unmatched. This CDR3 is built from 18 residues. CDR1 is SGHNT and CDR2 is YYREEE in the germline V gene (reference sequence). The TCR sequence derives from a woman in her forties who had recovered from COVID-19. The V and J genes are TRBV5-4 and TRBJ2-5, with TRBD1 identical over 9 bases. Material: peripheral blood. The CDR3 DNA reads TGTGCCAGCAGCCACCCGCCCGGGACAGGGTACCTTCAAGAGACCCAGTACTTC. Protein product: CASSHPPGTGYLQETQYF.